Detailed here is one T cell receptor (beta chain). Its antigen is not identified. The sample belongs to a study of shared clonotypes between healthy human individuals. The wider study: The cohort comprised a couple of women and a few men. Their ages spanned 18 to 49 years. Each donor's CD4 naive and CD4 memory cells filled three plates apiece, CD8 naive two, and CD8 memory one.

Some clones are missing from TCRdb's copy, which holds only in-frame ones; the method was immunoSEQ multiplex PCR. The data contain approximately 100,000 clones, 68% of them seen just once; the ten biggest clones take up 24%. Study-wide points: Of the naive CD4 clonotypes, approximately 5% were shared across a handful of donors.

CDR1 is LNHDA, CDR2 SQIVND, per germline (reference sequence). V lost 1 base and J lost 5, with 12 bases in between. The CDR3 consists of 14 residues. The sequenced material came from memory CD8+ T cells sorted from blood. This sample's subset: CD45RO+ cells pooled with CCR7-negative TemRA cells. This clonotype was obtained from a woman aged 25 to 39 in good health. V usage is TRBV19 and J usage is TRBJ2-7; D might be TRBD1 (5 bases). The CDR3 reads CASSIGAGFNEQYF. In DNA form, the CDR3 reads TGTGCCAGTAGTATAGGCGCAGGGTTCAACGAGCAGTACTTC. Full variable domain (outside the CDR3, taken from reference TRBV19 and TRBJ2-7): DGGITQSPKYLFRKEGQNVTLSCEQNLNHDAMYWYRQDPGQGLRLIYYSQIVNDFQKGDIAEGYSVSREKKESFPLTVTSAQKNPTAFYLCASSIGAGFNEQYFGPGTRLTVT.